The source of this T cell receptor beta chain is a study of CD8 T cells in ankylosing spondylitis. Germline V gives CDR1 SGHTA, CDR2 FQGNSA. V lost 5 bases and J 5 bases, leaving 21 bases between the germline ends. The length of the CDR3 is 16 residues. Making the TCR beta libraries involved quantitative 5'-RACE with molecular barcodes. MiXCR was run by TCRdb on the 5' RACE reads, yielding one entry per CDR3 protein. The sample consists of roughly 90,000 distinct CDR3 sequences, roughly 8.7% of them appearing once. The chain carries TRBV7-2 and TRBJ2-5, with a tentative D call TRBD2 (6 bases). The sequence derives from a male donor with ankylosing spondylitis or in good health (not recorded which). Sample: blood, either unsorted or a sorted T cell fraction (not recorded which). The CDR3, as DNA: TGTGCCAGCAGCACCCTTGGAGGCGGGATCCGGGAGACCCAGTACTTC. Protein product: CASSTLGGGIRETQYF.